These 5 T cell receptor beta chains share one sample of origin, sequenced in a study of CD8 T cells in ankylosing spondylitis. TCRdb analysed the 5' RACE reads with MiXCR anew, one entry per CDR3 protein. Of about 210,000 distinct CDR3 sequences in the sample, approximately 8.4% were seen once. The sequencing sample was made of blood, either unsorted or a sorted T cell fraction (not recorded which). The receptors shown here come from a female donor with ankylosing spondylitis or in good health (not recorded which).

This clonotype showed up many times. The chain has TRBV12-3 or TRBV12-4 and TRBJ2-1; TRBD2 agrees at 10 bases. The length of the CDR3 is 16 residues. J gave up 3 bases and V 3 bases, and 5 bases lay outside the gene matches. The CDR3 protein is CASSLASGSVYNEQFF. The CDR3 DNA sequence: TGTGCCAGCAGTTTGGCTAGCGGGAGTGTCTACAATGAGCAGTTCTTC.

This clonotype was detected many times. The rearrangement joins TRBV7-2 to TRBJ2-3; 10 nucleotides line up with TRBD2. Germline values: CDR1 SGHTA, CDR2 FQGNSA. CDR3 length: 16 residues. Trimming cost V 4 bases and J 2 bases; bases outside gene matches: 6. The CDR3 bases are TGTGCCAGCAGCTCCAGGACTAGCGGCTACACAGATACGCAGTATTTT. Its translation is CASSSRTSGYTDTQYF.

In its sample, this clonotype was seen a few times. The V gene is TRBV9, the J gene TRBJ2-7; TRBD1 matches 7 bases. V gave up 3 bases and J gave up 2 bases; unmatched junction bases: 5. CDR1 and CDR2 (germline): SGDLS, YYNGEE. CDR3 length equals 14 residues. In DNA, the CDR3 is TGTGCCAGCAGCGCCTCCGGGACAGCCTACGAGCAGTACTTC. The encoded protein is CASSASGTAYEQYF.

In its sample, this clonotype was seen many times. The chain joins TRBV5-1 to TRBJ1-6, with no clear D. The CDR3 is 17 amino acids. Germline CDR1 and CDR2: SGHRS and YFSETQ. V dropped 4 bases and J dropped 8 bases, with 22 bases sitting between them. The CDR3 reads CASSASWAEIGHSPLHF. CDR3 bases: TGCGCCAGCAGCGCGTCCTGGGCAGAAATTGGTCATTCACCCCTCCACTTT.

In its sample, this clonotype was seen a few times. The rearrangement joins TRBV7-9 to TRBJ1-6; D is possibly TRBD1 (5 bases). Germline V lookup: CDR1 SEHNR, CDR2 FQNEAQ (reference sequence). Trimming took 0 bases from V and 10 from J, leaving 13 bases between them. The CDR3 spans 15 residues. CDR3 coding DNA: TGTGCCAGCAGCTTAGCGAACCGGGGGTCCTCACCCCTCCACTTT. Encoded protein: CASSLANRGSSPLHF.